These T cell receptor delta chains were read from a single sample in a study of gamma-delta chains in newborns, infants, children. TCRdb reapplied CATT to the reads. Of over a thousand delta-chain clones in the sample, approximately 0.98% were seen once. Sequencing was done on a sample of blood. Receptors were obtained from a child in good health. CDR3s include the opening cysteine and the closing phenylalanine or tryptophan. D genes are given only for firm matches. Only part of the rows carry a size: once, few, many, or a class if the clone is expanded.

d_call j_call v_call clone_size cdr3_nt cdr3_aa
- TRDJ1 TRDV2 large TGTGCCTGTGACATCGTCGGGTTAAAACCCGATAAACTCATCTTT CACDIVGLKPDKLIF
- TRDJ1 TRDV2 few TGTGCCTGTGACACCGTCCAGGGTCTGGGGTCCTACACCGATAAACTCATCTTT CACDTVQGLGSYTDKLIF
TRDD3 TRDJ3 TRDV2 few TGTGCCTGTGACACCGTACTGGGGGATAGCTCCTGGGACACCCGACAGATGTTTTTC CACDTVLGDSSWDTRQMFF
TRDD3 TRDJ3 TRDV2 few TGTGCCAGTACTGGGGAGAGCTCCTGGGACACCCGACAGATGTTTTTC CASTGESSWDTRQMFF
- TRDJ1 TRDV2 large TGTGCCTGTGACACCGTTGGGGCCGCGTACACCGATAAACTCATCTTT CACDTVGAAYTDKLIF
- TRDJ1 TRDV2 hyperexpanded TGTGCCTGTGACACCGTTACATCACCCGGGGTGACCGATAAACTCATCTTT CACDTVTSPGVTDKLIF
- TRDJ2 TRDV2 large TGTGCCTGTGACACCGTAGGGGATCCAGCTTTGACAGCACAACTCTTCTTT CACDTVGDPALTAQLFF
TRDD3 TRDJ1 TRDV2 - TGTGCCTGTGACACCATTACTTCCTCGACTGGGGGATACATTGGTAAACTCATCTTT CACDTITSSTGGYIGKLIF
TRDD3 TRDJ2 TRDV2 few TGTGCCTGTGACCCTCTACAGGGGGATACAGCACAACTCTTCTTT CACDPLQGDTAQLFF
TRDD3 TRDJ1 TRDV2 large TGTGCCTGTGACTACATTACTGGGGGATACTTAGTCGGTGTCACCGATAAACTCATCTTT CACDYITGGYLVGVTDKLIF
TRDD3 TRDJ1 TRDV1 large TGTGCTCTTGGGGAACTGACGAGGCCGCCTTCCCTTGGCGTGAGGGGGGATACTACCGATAAACTCATCTTT CALGELTRPPSLGVRGDTTDKLIF
TRDD3 TRDJ3 TRDV2 - TGTGCCTGTGACCGACCTACTGGGGGACTTAGCTCCTGGGACACCCGACAGATGTTTTTC CACDRPTGGLSSWDTRQMFF
TRDD3 TRDJ2 TRDV2 large TGTGCCTGTGACACAATCGGGGGATCACAACTCTTCTTT CACDTIGGSQLFF
TRDD3 TRDJ3 TRDV2 few TGTGCCTGTGACACCGTACTGGGGGATACGCGGAGCTCCTGGGACACCCGACAGATGTTTTTC CACDTVLGDTRSSWDTRQMFF
TRDD3 TRDJ3 TRDV2 few TGTGCCTGTGACACCGTTGGGGGATACTGGGACACCCGACAGATGTTTTTC CACDTVGGYWDTRQMFF
TRDD3 TRDJ3 TRDV2 - TGTGCCTGTGACACTCCGGAACTGGGGGATATGAGCTCCTGGGACACCCGACAGATGTTTTTC CACDTPELGDMSSWDTRQMFF
TRDD3 TRDJ3 TRDV2 - TGTGCCTGTGACACCGTACTGGGGGATACCCTCTCTTGGGACACCCGACAGATGTTTTTC CACDTVLGDTLSWDTRQMFF
TRDD3 TRDJ1 TRDV2 few TGTGCCTGTGAGGCACTGGGGGGCCCACCCACCGATAAACTCATCTTT CACEALGGPPTDKLIF
TRDD3 TRDJ3 TRAV29/DV5 - TGTGCAGCAACTGGGGGATACTGGGACACCCGACAGATGTTTTTC CAATGGYWDTRQMFF
TRDD3 TRDJ1 TRDV2 large TGTGCCTGTGACACCGTGGACGCCCAAAACTGGGGGATACAGTGGGGGACCGATAAACTCATCTTT CACDTVDAQNWGIQWGTDKLIF
- TRDJ3 TRDV2 large TGTGCCTGTGACACCGGAGGGATCCATAGCTCCTGGGACACCCGACAGATGTTTTTC CACDTGGIHSSWDTRQMFF
- TRDJ1 TRDV2 large TGTGCCTGTGACACCATTGGGGTCGCCACCGATAAACTCATCTTT CACDTIGVATDKLIF
TRDD3 TRDJ3 TRDV2 - TGTGCCTGTGACGTGATGGGGGATACCTGGGACACCCGACAGATGTTTTTC CACDVMGDTWDTRQMFF
TRDD3 TRDJ1 TRDV2 - TGTGCCTGTGACACCTGGGGGATCGATAAACTCATCTTT CACDTWGIDKLIF
- TRDJ1 TRAV29/DV5 few TGTGCAGCAAGCCTACGGTTACTGTACACCGATAAACTCATCTTT CAASLRLLYTDKLIF
TRDD3 TRDJ3 TRDV2 - TGTGCCTGTGACATACTGGGGGACTCCTGGGACACCCGACAGATGTTTTTC CACDILGDSWDTRQMFF
TRDD3 TRDJ1 TRDV2 few TGTGCCTGTGAGTACTGGGGATCCGATAAACTCATCTTT CACEYWGSDKLIF
TRDD3 TRDJ2 TRDV2 large TGTGCCTGTGACATACTGGGGGATACAGCACAACTCTTCTTT CACDILGDTAQLFF
TRDD3 TRDJ1 TRDV2 few TGTGCCTGTGACACACTGGGGGATTGGCGCTTCGGTAAACTCATCTTT CACDTLGDWRFGKLIF
TRDD3 TRDJ1 TRDV2 - TGTGCCTGTGACGTACTGGGGGATACGTACACCGATAAACTCATCTTT CACDVLGDTYTDKLIF
TRDD3 TRDJ3 TRDV2 few TGTGCCTGTGACACCGTTGCTGGGGGAAGCTCCTGGGACACCCGACAGATGTTTTTC CACDTVAGGSSWDTRQMFF
TRDD3 TRDJ1 TRDV2 few TGTGCCTGTGACACCGTTCGGGTACTGGGGGCCAGCCCTTACACCGATAAACTCATCTTT CACDTVRVLGASPYTDKLIF
TRDD3 TRDJ1 TRDV2 few TGTGCCTGTGACACCGTGGGGATACAAGATAAACTCATCTTT CACDTVGIQDKLIF
- TRDJ3 TRDV2 - TGTGCCTGTGACACCGTGGGCTCCTGGGACACCCGACAGATGTTTTTC CACDTVGSWDTRQMFF
TRDD3 TRDJ3 TRDV2 - TGTGCCTGTGACACCGTGGGGGACTTCTCCTGGGACACCCGACAGATGTTTTTC CACDTVGDFSWDTRQMFF
- TRDJ1 TRDV2 few TGTGCCTGTGACTCTTTGGGGCCGAGGGGGAGCCCCGATAAACTCATCTTT CACDSLGPRGSPDKLIF
TRDD3 TRDJ1 TRAV29/DV5 - TGTGCAGCAAGCCCCATGGGGGATCCTTACACCGATAAACTCATCTTT CAASPMGDPYTDKLIF
TRDD3 TRDJ1 TRDV2 large TGTGCCTGTGACACCCTCGCTTCCCTGGGGGATAATGAGGGCACCGATAAACTCATCTTT CACDTLASLGDNEGTDKLIF
TRDD3 TRDJ1 TRDV2 large TGTGCCTGTGACCGGTTAGGAGAGCCCGGAGGCGTGGGGGATAGGAAACTCATCTTT CACDRLGEPGGVGDRKLIF
TRDD3 TRDJ3 TRDV2 few TGTGCCTGTGACGCTGTACTGGGGGATACGCGTAGCTCCTGGGACACCCGACAGATGTTTTTC CACDAVLGDTRSSWDTRQMFF
TRDD3 TRDJ3 TRDV2 - TGTGCCTGTGACACCTGGGGGATACTGAGCTCCTGGGACACCCGACAGATGTTTTTC CACDTWGILSSWDTRQMFF
TRDD3 TRDJ3 TRDV2 - TGTGCCTGTGACTCTGTACTGGGGACCCGCTCCTGGGACACCCGACAGATGTTTTTC CACDSVLGTRSWDTRQMFF
TRDD3 TRDJ2 TRDV2 few TGTGCCTGTGGCATACTGGGGGATTTGACAGCACAACTCTTCTTT CACGILGDLTAQLFF
- TRDJ1 TRAV29/DV5 - TGTGCAGCAAGCGCGTATTTACCCTACACCGATAAACTCATCTTT CAASAYLPYTDKLIF
TRDD3 TRDJ3 TRDV2 large TGTGCCTGTGACAGTACTGGGGAGAGCTCCTGGGACACCCGACAGATGTTTTTC CACDSTGESSWDTRQMFF
TRDD3 TRDJ2 TRDV2 few TGTGCCTGTGACACCTTGGGGGATACTTTGACAGCACAACTCTTCTTT CACDTLGDTLTAQLFF
- TRDJ2 TRDV2 - TGTGCCTGTGACACGATTGGGGGCCCCACCCCTTTGACAGCACAACTCTTCTTT CACDTIGGPTPLTAQLFF
TRDD3 TRDJ1 TRDV1 large TGTGCTCTTGGGGAAACTCTACGTTACCTGGGGGATTACCTTAAACTCATCTTT CALGETLRYLGDYLKLIF
TRDD3 TRDJ2 TRDV2 few TGTGCCTGTGACGTACTGGGGGAAGCTTTGACAGCACAACTCTTCTTT CACDVLGEALTAQLFF
- TRDJ3 TRDV2 few TGTGCCTGTGACACCGTCTGGGCAAGCTCCTGGGACACCCGACAGATGTTTTTC CACDTVWASSWDTRQMFF
TRDD3 TRDJ1 TRDV2 - TGTGCCTGTGACACCCTGGGGATACGGGATAAACTCATCTTT CACDTLGIRDKLIF
- TRDJ1 TRDV3 few TGTGCCTTTTTCTTATGCGATAAACTCATCTTT CAFFLCDKLIF
TRDD3 TRDJ3 TRDV2 few TGTGCCTGTGACCCCTGGGGGATTCTGAGCTCCTGGGACACCCGACAGATGTTTTTC CACDPWGILSSWDTRQMFF
- TRDJ3 TRDV2 - TGTGCCTGTGACACCGTGACCTCCTGGGACACCCGACAGATGTTTTTC CACDTVTSWDTRQMFF
TRDD3 TRDJ1 TRDV2 large TGTGCCTGTGAACCGCTAGATACTGGGGGATGGTCCACCGATAAACTCATCTTT CACEPLDTGGWSTDKLIF
TRDD3 TRDJ3 TRDV2 - TGTGCCTGTGACACCTTACTGGGGGCCTCCTGGGACACCCGACAGATGTTTTTC CACDTLLGASWDTRQMFF
TRDD3 TRDJ3 TRDV2 few TGTGCCTGTGACATACTGGGGGATACGAGCTCCTGGGACACCCGACAGATGTTTTTC CACDILGDTSSWDTRQMFF